The entry below gives a single TCR beta chain sequence along with its context. Positive CCR7 selection of CD45RO-negative cells yielded the naive CD8 cells, and terminally differentiated effector memory CD45RA+ cells were excluded. This sample was included in a study of shared clonotypes between healthy human individuals. The repertoire was sequenced with immunoSEQ multiplex PCR; TCRdb's copy has only in-frame clones and lacks some. The table includes about 1,800,000 clones, about 95% detected once. The V end lost 3 bases, the J end lost 7 bases, and 11 bases lay between the germline ends. Per the germline V gene, CDR1 is SGDLS and CDR2 is YYNGEE. The CDR3 has 12 amino acids.

This rearrangement joins TRBV9 to TRBJ2-7; a weak D match, TRBD1 (6 bases). This sequence was found in a man younger than 35 in good health. The material sequenced was naive CD8+ T cells sorted from blood. In nucleotides, the CDR3 is TGTGCCAGCAGCGAACAGGGAGATGAGCAGTACTTC. It specifies CASSEQGDEQYF.